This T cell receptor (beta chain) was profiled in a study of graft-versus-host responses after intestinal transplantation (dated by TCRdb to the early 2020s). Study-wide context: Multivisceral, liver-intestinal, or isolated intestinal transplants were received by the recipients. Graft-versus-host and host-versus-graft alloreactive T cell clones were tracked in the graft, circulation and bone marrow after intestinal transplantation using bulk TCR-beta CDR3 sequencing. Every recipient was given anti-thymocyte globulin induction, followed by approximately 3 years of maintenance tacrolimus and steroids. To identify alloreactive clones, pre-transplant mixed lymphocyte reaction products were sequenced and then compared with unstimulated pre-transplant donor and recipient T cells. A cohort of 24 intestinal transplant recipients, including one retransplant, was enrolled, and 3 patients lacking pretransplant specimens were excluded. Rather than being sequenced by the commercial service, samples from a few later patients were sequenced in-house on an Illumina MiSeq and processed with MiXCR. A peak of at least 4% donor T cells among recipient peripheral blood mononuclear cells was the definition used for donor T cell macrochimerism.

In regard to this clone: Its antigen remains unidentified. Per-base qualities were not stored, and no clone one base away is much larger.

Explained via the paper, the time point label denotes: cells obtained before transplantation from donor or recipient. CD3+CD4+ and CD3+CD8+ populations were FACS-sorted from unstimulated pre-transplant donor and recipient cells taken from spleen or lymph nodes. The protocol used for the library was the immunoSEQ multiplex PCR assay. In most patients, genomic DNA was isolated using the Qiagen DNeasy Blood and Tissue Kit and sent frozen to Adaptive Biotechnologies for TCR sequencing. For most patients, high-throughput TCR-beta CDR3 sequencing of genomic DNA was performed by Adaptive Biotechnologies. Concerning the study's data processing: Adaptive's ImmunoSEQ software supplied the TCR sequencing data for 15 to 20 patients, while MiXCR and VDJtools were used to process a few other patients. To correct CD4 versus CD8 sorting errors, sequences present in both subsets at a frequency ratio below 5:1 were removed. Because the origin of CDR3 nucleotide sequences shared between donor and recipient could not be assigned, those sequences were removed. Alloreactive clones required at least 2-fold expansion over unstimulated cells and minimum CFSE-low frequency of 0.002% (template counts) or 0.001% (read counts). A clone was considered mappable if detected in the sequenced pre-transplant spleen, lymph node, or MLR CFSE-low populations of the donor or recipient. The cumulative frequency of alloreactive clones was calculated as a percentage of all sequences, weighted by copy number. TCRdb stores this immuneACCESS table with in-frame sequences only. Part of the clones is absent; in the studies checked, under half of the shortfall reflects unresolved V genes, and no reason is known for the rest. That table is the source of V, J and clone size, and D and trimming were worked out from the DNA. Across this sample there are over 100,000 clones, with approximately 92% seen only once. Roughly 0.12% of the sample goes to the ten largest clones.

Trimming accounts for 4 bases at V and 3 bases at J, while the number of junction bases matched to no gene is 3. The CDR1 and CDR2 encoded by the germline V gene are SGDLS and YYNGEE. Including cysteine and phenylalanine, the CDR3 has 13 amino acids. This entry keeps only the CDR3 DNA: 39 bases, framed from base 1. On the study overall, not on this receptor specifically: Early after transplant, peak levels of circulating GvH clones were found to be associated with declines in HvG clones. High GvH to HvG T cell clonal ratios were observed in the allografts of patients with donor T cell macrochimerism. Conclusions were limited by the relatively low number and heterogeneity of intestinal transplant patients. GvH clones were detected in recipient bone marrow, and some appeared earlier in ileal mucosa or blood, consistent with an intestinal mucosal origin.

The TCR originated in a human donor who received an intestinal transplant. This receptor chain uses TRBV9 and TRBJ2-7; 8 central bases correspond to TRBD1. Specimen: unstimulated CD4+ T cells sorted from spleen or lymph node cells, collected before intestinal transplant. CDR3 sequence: CASSTTGGYEQYF. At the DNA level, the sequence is TGTGCCAGCAGCACTACAGGGGGCTACGAGCAGTACTTC.